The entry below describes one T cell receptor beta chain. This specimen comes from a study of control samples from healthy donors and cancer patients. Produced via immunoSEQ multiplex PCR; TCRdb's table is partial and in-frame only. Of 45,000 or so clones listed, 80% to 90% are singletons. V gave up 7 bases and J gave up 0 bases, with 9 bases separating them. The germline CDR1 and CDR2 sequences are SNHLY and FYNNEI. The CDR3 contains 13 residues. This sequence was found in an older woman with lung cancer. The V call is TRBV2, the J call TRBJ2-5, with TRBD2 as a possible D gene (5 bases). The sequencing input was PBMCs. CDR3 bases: TGTGCCAGCAATCGGGGAAACCAAGAGACCCAGTACTTC. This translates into CASNRGNQETQYF.